A single sample gave rise to the 5 T cell receptor beta chains below, sequenced in a study of graft-versus-host responses after intestinal transplantation. These receptors have no known antigen. Repertoires were generated with immunoSEQ multiplex PCR, while TCRdb's copy carries only in-frame clones and drops some. The sample shows more than 65,000 clones, 84% of them seen only once. The starting material was unstimulated CD4+ T cells sorted from spleen or lymph node cells, obtained before transplant. These receptors all come from a human donor who was the organ donor for an intestinal transplant.

The chain couples TRBV7-2 to TRBJ1-2, with 9 bases lining up with TRBD1. V shed 4 bases and J 2 bases; nucleotides not matched to a gene: 5. The CDR3 loop spans 15 amino acids. Looked up from germline, CDR1 is SGHTA and CDR2 is FQGNSA. The CDR3 DNA reads TGTGCCAGCAGCTACCGACAGGGGGGGAACTATGGCTACACCTTC. Protein: CASSYRQGGNYGYTF.

This chain joins TRBV10-3 and TRBJ2-3; 11 bases are shared with TRBD2. CDR1 ENHRY and CDR2 SYGVKD come from the germline V gene. There are 15 residues in the CDR3. J was trimmed by 1 base and V by 7 bases; bases with no gene match: 4. Written as DNA, the CDR3 is TGTGCCATCATGGGACTAGCGGAGGGCACAGATACGCAGTATTTT. It yields the protein CAIMGLAEGTDTQYF.

The chain carries TRBV5-4 and TRBJ1-2; the match to TRBD1 covers 7 bases. The CDR3 has 18 amino acids. The V segment lost 4 bases and the J segment 2 bases; nucleotides outside the gene matches: 17. Germline CDR1 reads SGHNT; CDR2 reads YYREEE (reference sequence). The CDR3 DNA sequence: TGTGCCAGCAGCGGACGCAACAGGGGATCCGCCTTAAACTATGGCTACACCTTC. This encodes CASSGRNRGSALNYGYTF.

This chain uses TRBV30 with TRBJ2-2, with TRBD1 identical over 9 bases. V shed 1 base, J shed 7 bases, and the junction held 4 bases outside the gene matches. Looked up from germline, CDR1 is GTSNPN and CDR2 is SVGIG (reference sequence). This CDR3 spans 14 amino acids. The CDR3 loop reads CAWSGNRGHGELFF. The CDR3, as DNA: TGTGCCTGGAGTGGTAACAGGGGGCACGGGGAGCTGTTTTTT.

This chain uses TRBV7-9 with TRBJ1-1, with 11 bases identical to TRBD1. CDR1 and CDR2 from the germline V gene are SEHNR and FQNEAQ (reference sequence). Trimming removed 5 bases from V and 12 bases from J; junction bases left unmatched: 14. The CDR3 extends over 15 amino acids. The CDR3 loop is CASSPSGTGGKTPFF. The DNA for the CDR3 is TGTGCCAGCAGCCCCTCCGGGACAGGGGGTAAGACGCCTTTCTTT.